The 28 T cell receptor beta chains below were found in one sample sequenced in a study of blood T cells in healthy people across ages. For the second PCR, which ran for roughly 7 to 11 cycles, a sample-barcoded 5' primer and a J-beta primer mix were used. MiXCR, applied by TCRdb to the 5' RACE reads, yields one record per CDR3 protein. Among about 1.6 million distinct CDR3 sequences listed, roughly 32% were seen once. The sequencing sample was made of blood. These receptors were taken from a woman aged 25 to 45 in good health.

This chain joins TRBV9 and TRBJ2-1; weak D call: TRBD2 (5 bases). Trimming removed 0 bases from V and 4 bases from J, with 14 bases in between. The CDR3 sequence is 16 residues long. Germline V gives CDR1 SGDLS, CDR2 YYNGEE. CDR3 sequence (DNA): TGTGCCAGCAGCGTAGCTGGAGGCCCGGATTACAATGAGCAGTTCTTC. Protein: CASSVAGGPDYNEQFF.

Comment on this clonotype: One end of the junction fails to match germline, which may point to a read error. The V call is TRBV29-1, the J call TRBJ2-6, with TRBD2 identical over 7 bases. Per germline, CDR1 SQVTM and CDR2 ANQGSEA. The CDR3 covers 16 residues. The CDR3 DNA follows: TGCAGCGTGTCTGGGCGGGGGTACTCTGGGGCCAACGTCCCGACTTTC. Amino acid sequence: CSVSGRGYSGANVPTF.

This clonotype was seen a handful of times. The chain is built from TRBV25-1 and TRBJ2-3; no definite D call. V was trimmed by 2 bases and J by 0 bases, leaving 15 bases between them. Germline values: CDR1 MGHDK, CDR2 SYGVNS. This CDR3 contains 17 residues. Here the CDR3 reads CASSEGLGRLSTDTQYF. In DNA, the CDR3 is TGTGCCAGCAGTGAAGGGTTAGGCAGACTTAGCACAGATACGCAGTATTTT.

The chain carries TRBV5-1 and TRBJ1-2, with 7 bases fitting TRBD1. The germline gives CDR1 SGHRS, CDR2 YFSETQ. The V gene end was trimmed by 4 bases and the J gene end by 5 bases; junction bases not matched to a gene: 14. This CDR3 comprises 16 residues. The CDR3, as DNA: TGCGCCAGCAGCCCATCTCTCTGGGACAGAATTTATGGCTACACCTTC. Translated: CASSPSLWDRIYGYTF.

The V call is TRBV5-1, the J call TRBJ2-1, with D unresolved. Trimming took 5 bases from V and 9 from J, leaving 15 bases between them. Germline V gene data show CDR1 as SGHRS and CDR2 as YFSETQ. This CDR3 region has 13 residues. The CDR3 nucleotides are TGCGCCAGCAGTTCTAGATCGACCGGTGAGCAGTTCTTC. Its protein product is CASSSRSTGEQFF.

This clonotype has a handful of counts. The V and J genes are TRBV6-5 and TRBJ2-6; D might be TRBD2 (5 bases). Germline V gives CDR1 MNHEY, CDR2 SVGAGI. With 7 bases removed from V and 0 bases from J, the gap between germline ends came to 10 bases. This CDR3 contains 15 residues. CDR3 coding DNA: TGTGCCAGCATGGGCGACTACTCTGGGGCCAACGTCCTGACTTTC. It codes for CASMGDYSGANVLTF.

V is TRBV7-3 and J is TRBJ2-2; TRBD2 matches 11 bases. The CDR3 runs to 16 residues. The germline V gene has CDR1 SGHTA and CDR2 FQGTGA. J was trimmed by 10 bases and V by 4 bases; bases with no gene match: 11. The CDR3 sequence is CASSSRTSGRVEELFF. In nucleotides, the CDR3 is TGTGCCAGCAGCTCTAGGACTAGCGGGCGGGTCGAGGAGCTGTTTTTT.

The V and J genes are TRBV7-2 and TRBJ2-1; D ambiguous. Germline V gene lookup returns CDR1 SGHTA and CDR2 FQGNSA. The ends were cut back, 4 bases at V and 6 bases at J, with 10 bases in the middle. The CDR3 runs to 13 residues. The CDR3 region has the DNA TGTGCCAGCAGCTCGACGGCCCCCAATGAGCAGTTCTTC. Amino acids: CASSSTAPNEQFF.

The rearrangement links TRBV5-1 to TRBJ2-1; no definite D call. Germline CDR1 is SGHRS and CDR2 is YFSETQ. The CDR3 is 12 amino acids. V was cut by 4 bases and J by 9 bases, with 11 bases left in between. CDR3 residues: CASSAEMGEQFF. In DNA, the CDR3 is TGCGCCAGCAGCGCAGAGATGGGTGAGCAGTTCTTC.

This clonotype has only a few counts. The rearrangement links TRBV20-1 to TRBJ2-5; a possible D gene is TRBD1 (5 bases). The germline V gene has CDR1 DFQATT and CDR2 SNEGSKA (reference sequence). V lost 0 bases and J 1 base, leaving 9 bases between the germline ends. The CDR3 consists of 14 residues. The CDR3 is CSARDTGTQETQYF. The CDR3 DNA follows: TGCAGTGCTAGAGATACAGGAACCCAAGAGACCCAGTACTTC.

V and J are TRBV11-2 and TRBJ2-1; perhaps D is TRBD1 or TRBD2 (5 bases each). The length of the CDR3 is 15 residues. The ends were cut back, 4 bases at V and 7 bases at J, with 17 bases in the middle. CDR1 is SGHAT and CDR2 is FQNNGV in the germline V gene. CDR3 coding DNA: TGTGCCAGCAGCTCCCGGGGCCCAACGGGGAATGAGCAGTTCTTC. Amino acids: CASSSRGPTGNEQFF.

The chain carries TRBV27 and TRBJ2-6; TRBD2 matches at 10 bases. The CDR3 runs 19 residues. The J segment lost 3 bases and the V segment lost 3 bases, leaving 11 bases of the junction unmatched. Germline CDR1 reads MNHEY; CDR2 reads SMNVEV (reference sequence). This CDR3 reads CASSFSPLAGVGGANVLTF. In DNA form, the CDR3 reads TGTGCCAGCAGTTTCTCTCCTCTAGCGGGAGTAGGTGGGGCCAACGTCCTGACTTTC.

A remark on this clonotype: A read error may explain this, as a much larger clone is one base away. V usage is TRBV20-1 and J usage is TRBJ1-2; D is undetermined. Germline-derived CDR1 and CDR2 are DFQATT and SNEGSKA (reference sequence). The CDR3 length is 13 residues. CDR3 protein: CGARPPGIHGYTF. In DNA form, the CDR3 reads TGCGGTGCTAGGCCGCCAGGAATCCATGGCTACACCTTC.

With respect to this clonotype: A much larger clone differs by one base, so this may be a read error. The chain employs TRBV29-1 and TRBJ2-3; 8 nucleotides align to TRBD2. The length of the CDR3 is 14 residues. The V gene's germline CDR1 is SQVTM and CDR2 ANQGSEA. With 6 bases clipped from V and 1 base from J, the junction kept 6 bases outside the gene matches. The CDR3, as DNA: TGCAGCGTCGCTGGGCGGGAGGGCACAGATACGCAGTATTTT. Amino acid sequence: CSVAGREGTDTQYF.

This chain uses TRBV27 with TRBJ1-1, with D maybe TRBD1 (6 bases). The V end lost 6 bases, the J end lost 3 bases, and 11 bases lay between the germline ends. Germline assignment: CDR1 MNHEY and CDR2 SMNVEV (reference sequence). The CDR3 is made up of 13 amino acids. This CDR3 is CASRNREYTEAFF. CDR3 nucleotides: TGTGCCAGCAGGAACAGGGAATACACTGAAGCTTTCTTT.

This chain joins TRBV11-2 and TRBJ2-5, with 8 bases fitting TRBD2. Germline CDR1 reads SGHAT; CDR2 reads FQNNGV. This CDR3 spans 16 amino acids. Germline trimming cut 5 bases from V and 5 bases from J; bases unmatched to any gene: 13. The DNA for the CDR3 is TGTGCCAGCAGCCTACCCGGGGGGGCGGTACGGGAGACCCAGTACTTC. Protein product: CASSLPGGAVRETQYF.

The V and J genes are TRBV20-1 and TRBJ2-2; D assignment may be TRBD1 or TRBD2 (5 bases each). V shed 6 bases and J shed 5 bases, with 13 bases lying between them. Looked up from germline, CDR1 is DFQATT and CDR2 is SNEGSKA (reference sequence). CDR3 length equals 13 residues. As DNA, the CDR3 is TGCAGTGCACGGGCGAGGGGAACCGGGGAGCTGTTTTTT. Its protein is CSARARGTGELFF.

This clonotype was counted only a few times. The chain uses TRBV27 and TRBJ2-1; weak D call: TRBD2 (6 bases). The length of the CDR3 is 18 residues. Trimming pared 1 base from V and 0 bases from J, leaving 16 bases between. Germline CDR1 reads MNHEY; CDR2 reads SMNVEV (reference sequence). CDR3 in DNA: TGTGCCAGCAGTTTATTTGTGGGAGCGGGCCACTCCTACAATGAGCAGTTCTTC. Encoded protein: CASSLFVGAGHSYNEQFF.

This chain connects TRBV5-1 to TRBJ1-4, with D possibly TRBD1 on 5 matching bases. The CDR3 is made up of 15 amino acids. Trimming pared 1 base from V and 7 bases from J, leaving 14 bases between. CDR1 and CDR2 from the germline V gene are SGHRS and YFSETQ. Here the CDR3 reads CASSLRGYEGEKLFF. For the CDR3, the DNA is TGCGCCAGCAGCTTGAGGGGATACGAGGGTGAAAAACTGTTTTTT.

The V and J genes are TRBV5-1 and TRBJ1-2; D gene unclear. The CDR3 loop spans 16 amino acids. Germline V gives CDR1 SGHRS, CDR2 YFSETQ. V was trimmed by 6 bases and J by 3 bases, leaving 21 bases between them. The CDR3: CASNYGPSSGDYGYTF. The CDR3 bases are TGCGCCAGCAACTACGGGCCTTCCTCAGGAGACTATGGCTACACCTTC.

The CDR3 spells CASSLVLTSGKIFYNEQFF. For the CDR3, the DNA is TGTGCCAGCAGCTTAGTGTTGACTAGCGGGAAGATTTTCTACAATGAGCAGTTCTTC. The V call is TRBV7-9, the J call TRBJ2-1, with TRBD2 matching over 11 bases. V dropped 1 base and J dropped 3; count of bases not matched to a gene: 11. This CDR3 is built from 19 residues. Germline V gene data show CDR1 as SEHNR and CDR2 as FQNEAQ (reference sequence).

This clonotype has just a few counts. The chain combines TRBV20-1 with TRBJ2-1; D may correspond to TRBD1 or TRBD2 (5 bases each). This CDR3 region has 14 residues. Germline V lookup: CDR1 DFQATT, CDR2 SNEGSKA (reference sequence). Trimming stripped 6 bases from V and 3 bases from J, with 15 bases between. CDR3 in amino acids: CSAVPGPNYNEQFF. DNA of the CDR3: TGCAGTGCCGTGCCGGGACCAAACTACAATGAGCAGTTCTTC.

This clonotype came up many times. The chain employs TRBV29-1 and TRBJ2-7; maybe TRBD2 (6 bases). Germline CDR1 and CDR2: SQVTM and ANQGSEA. The CDR3 covers 13 residues. V dropped 7 bases and J dropped 3 bases, with 16 bases sitting between them. In DNA form, the CDR3 reads TGCAGCGCGACGGGGGAAAATAACTACGAGCAGTACTTC. It specifies CSATGENNYEQYF.

The chain employs TRBV5-1 and TRBJ2-7, with D perhaps TRBD1 (5 bases). CDR3 length equals 16 residues. CDR1 SGHRS and CDR2 YFSETQ come from the germline V gene. Trimming took 5 bases from V and 0 from J, leaving 18 bases between them. The CDR3 region has the DNA TGCGCCAGCAGTCGTGGACCGGACACCTCCTCCTACGAGCAGTACTTC. Its protein is CASSRGPDTSSYEQYF.

The rearrangement uses TRBV5-8 and TRBJ2-5, with 7 bases aligning to TRBD1. Losses at the gene ends were 3 bases for V and 3 bases for J; bases not matched to a gene: 11. Germline V gene lookup returns CDR1 SGHTS and CDR2 YDEGEE. The CDR3 contains 16 residues. CDR3 bases: TGTGCCAGCAGCTCCGGGCAGCGACAGGGAGAAGAGACCCAGTACTTC. Translation gives CASSSGQRQGEETQYF. Complete variable domain (other parts from reference TRBV5-8 and TRBJ2-5): EAGVTQSPTHLIKTRGQQATLRCSPISGHTSVYWYQQALGLGLQFLLWYDEGEERNRGNFPPRFSGRQFPNYSSELNVNALELEDSALYLCASSSGQRQGEETQYFGPGTRLLVL.

The chain has TRBV14 and TRBJ2-5; the match to TRBD2 covers 10 bases. Germline CDR1 and CDR2: SGHDN and FVKESK. V was pared by 5 bases and J by 4 bases, with 4 bases of the junction left unmatched. The CDR3 spans 14 residues. The DNA of the CDR3 is TGTGCCAGCAGCTCTCCTAGCGGGGGAGAGACCCAGTACTTC. Amino acids: CASSSPSGGETQYF.

The rearrangement uses TRBV28 and TRBJ2-1; D unresolved. With 5 bases removed from V and 0 bases from J, the gap between germline ends came to 14 bases. The CDR3 covers 16 residues. The germline CDR1 and CDR2 sequences are MDHEN and SYDVKM. The CDR3 loop reads CASSRLWESSYNEQFF. CDR3 nucleotide sequence: TGTGCCAGCAGTCGTCTGTGGGAAAGCTCCTACAATGAGCAGTTCTTC.

The table lists this clonotype with a few counts. In DNA, the CDR3 is TGCGCCAGCAGCCAAAAACAGGCTCCCTTCGGCAATCAGCCCCAGCATTTT. It is translated as CASSQKQAPFGNQPQHF. The chain carries TRBV4-1 and TRBJ1-5; TRBD1 is a possible D gene (5 bases). Trimming took off 2 bases at V and 2 bases at J, with 16 bases between the two ends. Germline V lookup: CDR1 MGHRA, CDR2 YSYEKL. CDR3 length equals 17 residues.